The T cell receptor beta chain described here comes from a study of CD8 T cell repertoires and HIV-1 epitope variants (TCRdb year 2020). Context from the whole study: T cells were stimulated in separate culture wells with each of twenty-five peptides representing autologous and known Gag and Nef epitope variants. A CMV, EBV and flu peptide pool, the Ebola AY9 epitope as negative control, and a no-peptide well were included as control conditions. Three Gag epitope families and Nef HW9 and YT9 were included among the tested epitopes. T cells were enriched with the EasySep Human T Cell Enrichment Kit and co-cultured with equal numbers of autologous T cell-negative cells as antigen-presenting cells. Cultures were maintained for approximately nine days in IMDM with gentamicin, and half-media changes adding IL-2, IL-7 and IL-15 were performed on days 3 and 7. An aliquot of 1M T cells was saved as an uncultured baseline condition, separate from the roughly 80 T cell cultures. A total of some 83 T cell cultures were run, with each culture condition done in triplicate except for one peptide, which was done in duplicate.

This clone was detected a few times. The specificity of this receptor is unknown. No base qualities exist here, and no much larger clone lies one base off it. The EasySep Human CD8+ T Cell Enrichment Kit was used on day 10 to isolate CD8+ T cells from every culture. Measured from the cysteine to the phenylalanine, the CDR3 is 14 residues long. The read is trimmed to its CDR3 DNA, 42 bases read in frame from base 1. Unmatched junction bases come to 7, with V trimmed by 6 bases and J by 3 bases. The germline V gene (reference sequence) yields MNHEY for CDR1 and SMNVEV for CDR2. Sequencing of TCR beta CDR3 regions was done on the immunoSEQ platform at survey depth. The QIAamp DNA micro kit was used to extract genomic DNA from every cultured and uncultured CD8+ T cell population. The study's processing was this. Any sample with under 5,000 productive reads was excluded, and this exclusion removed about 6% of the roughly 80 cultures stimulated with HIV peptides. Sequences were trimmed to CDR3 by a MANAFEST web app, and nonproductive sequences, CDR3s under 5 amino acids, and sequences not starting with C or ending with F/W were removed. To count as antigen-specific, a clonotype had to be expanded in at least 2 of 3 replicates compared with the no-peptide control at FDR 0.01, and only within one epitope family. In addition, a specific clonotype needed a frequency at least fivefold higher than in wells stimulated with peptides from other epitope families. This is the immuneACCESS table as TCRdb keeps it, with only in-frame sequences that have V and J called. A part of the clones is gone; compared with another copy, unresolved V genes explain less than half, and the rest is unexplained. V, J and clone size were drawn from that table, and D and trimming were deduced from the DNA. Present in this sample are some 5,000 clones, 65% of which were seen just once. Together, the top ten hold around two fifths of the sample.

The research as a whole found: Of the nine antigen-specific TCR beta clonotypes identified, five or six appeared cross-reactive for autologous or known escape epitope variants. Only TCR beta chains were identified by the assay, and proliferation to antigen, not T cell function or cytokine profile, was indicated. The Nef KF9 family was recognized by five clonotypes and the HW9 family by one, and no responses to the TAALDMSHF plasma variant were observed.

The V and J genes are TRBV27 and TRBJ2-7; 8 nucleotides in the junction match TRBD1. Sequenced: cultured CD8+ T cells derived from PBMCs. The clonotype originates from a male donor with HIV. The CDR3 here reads CASSGQGEGYEQYF. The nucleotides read TGTGCCAGCAGCGGACAGGGCGAGGGCTACGAGCAGTACTTC.